The rows below give T cell receptor beta chains drawn from one sample of a study of cytomegalovirus exposure and HLA in healthy donors. The table came from immunoSEQ multiplex PCR; TCRdb's copy has only in-frame clones and leaves some out. The table shows fewer than 120,000 clones, with about three quarters occurring only once. The sample was PBMCs. These TCRs come from a woman in her twenties or thirties in good health and CMV-seronegative. Both conserved end residues are trimmed from each CDR3. Where a row states a size, it is once, few, many or the class of an expanded clone; other rows omit it.

clone_size v_call cdr3_length cdr3_aa
- TRBV7-2 11 ASSTGTAYEQY
- TRBV7-8 15 ASSGTSGGSGWNEQF
- TRBV29-1 10 SVDRGPETQY
- TRBV6-1 12 ASSLVNLDQPQH
- TRBV4-3 13 ASSQEGWGGETQY
few TRBV7-2 13 ASSLTSGGYNEQF
- TRBV7-8 14 ASSLAQAGGTDTQY
- TRBV5-1 13 ASSHGLAGVNEQF
- TRBV5-6 11 ASSLVLEEKLF
once TRBV19 14 ASSIAPSRGDEKLF